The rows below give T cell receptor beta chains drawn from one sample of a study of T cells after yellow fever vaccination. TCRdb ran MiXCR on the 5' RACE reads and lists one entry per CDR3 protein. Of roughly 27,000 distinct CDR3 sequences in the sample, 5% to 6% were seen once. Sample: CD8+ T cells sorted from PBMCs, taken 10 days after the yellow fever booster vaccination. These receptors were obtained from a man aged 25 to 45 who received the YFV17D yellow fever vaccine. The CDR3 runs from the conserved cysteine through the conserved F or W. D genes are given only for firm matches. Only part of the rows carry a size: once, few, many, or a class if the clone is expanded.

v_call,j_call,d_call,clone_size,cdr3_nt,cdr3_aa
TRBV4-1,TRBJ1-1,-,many,TGCGCCAGCAGCTCAACAATCGGACAGCTCGGTGAAGCTTTCTTT,CASSSTIGQLGEAFF
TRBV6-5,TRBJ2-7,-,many,TGTGCCAGCATCGAACACCTGAACTACGAGCAGTACTTC,CASIEHLNYEQYF
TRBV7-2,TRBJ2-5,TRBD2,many,TGTGCCAGCAGCCCCCTAGCGGGAGGGCTCGGAGAGACCCAGTACTTC,CASSPLAGGLGETQYF
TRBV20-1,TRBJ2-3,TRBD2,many,TGCAGTGCCACGACTAGCGGGGTGTGTTTT,CSATTSGVCF
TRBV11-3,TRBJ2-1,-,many,TGTGCCAGCGGGGACGGGAACGGTGAGCAGTTCTTC,CASGDGNGEQFF
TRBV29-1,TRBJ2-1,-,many,TGCAGCCCCCCGACGAGCAGGGCTAGTCAGGATGAGCAGTTCTTC,CSPPTSRASQDEQFF
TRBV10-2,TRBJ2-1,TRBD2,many,TGCGCCAGCAGTTCGACTAGCGGGAGTCGGGGTGAGCAGTTCTTC,CASSSTSGSRGEQFF
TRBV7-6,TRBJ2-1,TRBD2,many,TGTGCCAGCAGCCCTGGGGGGGGGATCAATGAGCAGTTCTTC,CASSPGGGINEQFF
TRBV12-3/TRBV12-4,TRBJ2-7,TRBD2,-,TGTGCCAGCAGTACCTCGACTAGCGCGTACGAGCAGTACTTC,CASSTSTSAYEQYF
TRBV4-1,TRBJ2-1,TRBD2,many,TGCGCCAGCAGCCAACCTGCGGGGAGGGCGAATGAGCAGTTCTTC,CASSQPAGRANEQFF
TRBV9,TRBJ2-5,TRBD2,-,TGTGCCAGCAGCGTAGTTTACAGGGAATACAAGCGGGAGGGCAGCTTTGAGACCCAGTACTTC,CASSVVYREYKREGSFETQYF
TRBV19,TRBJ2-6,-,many,TGTGCCAGTAGGCCTCGGGGTTGGGGCTCTGGGGCCAACGTCCTGACTTTC,CASRPRGWGSGANVLTF
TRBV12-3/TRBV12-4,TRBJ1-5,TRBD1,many,TGTGCCAGCAGCCTCCAGGGGGGAAGGGATCAGCCCCAGCATTTT,CASSLQGGRDQPQHF
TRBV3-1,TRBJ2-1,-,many,TGTGCCAGCAGCCAAGAGGAGCGACTCCCCGGGGGTGAGCAGTTCTTC,CASSQEERLPGGEQFF
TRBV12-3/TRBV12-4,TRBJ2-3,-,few,TGTGCCAGCTGTTTAGTGTCGGTGGTCGGAACAGGGTACACAGATACGCAGTATTTT,CASCLVSVVGTGYTDTQYF
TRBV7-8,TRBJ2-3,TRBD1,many,TGTGCCAGCAGCTTCGGACAGGGCGGGGAATCAGATACGCAGTATTTT,CASSFGQGGESDTQYF
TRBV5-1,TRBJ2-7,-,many,TGCGCCAGCAGCAGGACCGATACCTACGAGCAGTACTTC,CASSRTDTYEQYF
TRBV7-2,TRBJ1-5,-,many,TGTGCCAGCAGCTTAGGGAACCGACGGGATCAGCCCCAGCATTTT,CASSLGNRRDQPQHF
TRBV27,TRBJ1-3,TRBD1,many,TGTGCCAGCAGTCCCGGGACAGGGGGCGGAAACACCATATATTTT,CASSPGTGGGNTIYF
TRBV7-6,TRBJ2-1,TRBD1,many,TGTGCCAGCAGCTTAGACAGGGGAATCGGCAATGAGCAGTTCTTC,CASSLDRGIGNEQFF